Below, one TCR beta chain is given with its context. This sample was included in a study of cytotoxic CD8 clonotypes in ibrutinib-treated CLL. Sequenced by immunoSEQ multiplex PCR; TCRdb stores in-frame clones only, minus some. The repertoire holds fewer than 30,000 clones, around 69% seen once, with 51% in the top ten. Germline V gene lookup returns CDR1 MRHNA and CDR2 SNTAGT. The ends were cut back, 0 bases at V and 12 bases at J, with 12 bases in the middle. The CDR3 covers 13 residues. This chain joins TRBV6-4 and TRBJ2-1; D not resolved. The source of this sequence is a human donor with chronic lymphocytic leukemia. This specimen consisted of PBMCs, obtained at disease progression, from a patient treated with ibrutinib. CDR3 coding DNA: TGTGCCAGCAGTGACTCGTTGATGGGCGTGCAGTTCTTC. It codes for CASSDSLMGVQFF.